This T cell receptor (beta chain) emerged from a study of blood T cell repertoires in COVID-19. The wider study: Samples of COVID-19 (acute and convalescent) were obtained from the United States, Italy and Spain.

Allocation to cohorts depended on clinical history reported by the participants. Original analysis: Researchers report that nucleated cell counts were estimated from reference gene primer amplification. Data came from immunoSEQ multiplex PCR; TCRdb stores just in-frame clones and leaves some out. V and J calls and clone size are as listed in that table; D and trimming were resolved from the DNA. The top ten hold 6% of the sample, which has roughly 290,000 clones, about 83% seen once. V shed 5 bases, J shed 7 bases, and the junction held 1 base outside the gene matches. CDR1 is SGHVS and CDR2 is FQNEAQ in the germline V gene. CDR3 length: 11 residues.

This sequence originates from a woman aged 35 to 49 who had recovered from COVID-19. The sequencing sample was made of PBMCs or T cells enriched from blood (not recorded which). V usage is TRBV7-8 and J usage is TRBJ2-7; the match to TRBD1 covers 8 bases. The CDR3 loop reads CASSRDREQYF. DNA for the CDR3: TGTGCCAGCAGCAGGGACAGGGAGCAGTACTTC.